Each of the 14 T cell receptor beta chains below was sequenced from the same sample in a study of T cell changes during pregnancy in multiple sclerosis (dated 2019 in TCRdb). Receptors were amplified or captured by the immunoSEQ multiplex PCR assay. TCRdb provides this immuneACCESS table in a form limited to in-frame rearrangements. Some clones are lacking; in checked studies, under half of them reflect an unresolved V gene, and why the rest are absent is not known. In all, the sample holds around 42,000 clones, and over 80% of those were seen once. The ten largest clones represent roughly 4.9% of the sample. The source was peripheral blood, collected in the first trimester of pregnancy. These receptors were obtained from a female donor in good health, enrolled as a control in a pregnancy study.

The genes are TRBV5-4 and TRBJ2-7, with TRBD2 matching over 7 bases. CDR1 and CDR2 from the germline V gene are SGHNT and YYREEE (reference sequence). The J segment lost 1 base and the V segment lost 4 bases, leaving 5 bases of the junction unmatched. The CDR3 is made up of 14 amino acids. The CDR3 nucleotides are TGTGCCAGCAGCCCGGGAGGATTTTCCTACGAGCAGTACTTC. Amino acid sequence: CASSPGGFSYEQYF.

The CDR3, as DNA: TGTGCCAGCAGCGTAGTGGGGGGAGGACTAGCGGAGTACAATGAGCAGTTCTTC. Residues: CASSVVGGGLAEYNEQFF. The genes are TRBV9 and TRBJ2-1; 10 positions match TRBD2. Germline V CDR1 and CDR2: SGDLS, YYNGEE. This CDR3 has 18 residues. V shed 0 bases, J shed 4 bases, and the junction held 10 bases outside the gene matches. The entire variable domain, with the rest obtained from reference TRBV9 and TRBJ2-1, is as follows: DSGVTQTPKHLITATGQRVTLRCSPRSGDLSVYWYQQSLDQGLQFLIQYYNGEERAKGNILERFSAQQFPDLHSELNLSSLELGDSALYFCASSVVGGGLAEYNEQFFGPGTRLTVL.

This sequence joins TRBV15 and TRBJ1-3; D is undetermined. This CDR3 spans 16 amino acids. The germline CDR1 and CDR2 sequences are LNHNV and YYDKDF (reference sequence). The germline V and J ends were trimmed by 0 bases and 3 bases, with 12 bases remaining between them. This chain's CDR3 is CATSRDVPSRGNTIYF. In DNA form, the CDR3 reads TGTGCCACCAGCAGAGACGTCCCGTCCCGTGGAAACACCATATATTTT.

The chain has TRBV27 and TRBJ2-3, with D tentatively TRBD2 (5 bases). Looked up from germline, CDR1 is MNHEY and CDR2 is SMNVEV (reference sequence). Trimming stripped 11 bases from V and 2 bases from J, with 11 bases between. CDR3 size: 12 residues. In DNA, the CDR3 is TGTGCCGTTGGAGGCCCCACAGATACGCAGTATTTT. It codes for CAVGGPTDTQYF.

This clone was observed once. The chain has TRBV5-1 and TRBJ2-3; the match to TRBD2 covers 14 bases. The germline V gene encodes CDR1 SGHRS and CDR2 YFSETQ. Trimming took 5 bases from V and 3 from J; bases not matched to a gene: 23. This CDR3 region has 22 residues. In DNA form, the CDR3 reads TGCGCCAGCAGAGCCGGGACTAGCGGGAGTCCCTTCCCAAGGGGAGCGACAGATACGCAGTATTTT. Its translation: CASRAGTSGSPFPRGATDTQYF.

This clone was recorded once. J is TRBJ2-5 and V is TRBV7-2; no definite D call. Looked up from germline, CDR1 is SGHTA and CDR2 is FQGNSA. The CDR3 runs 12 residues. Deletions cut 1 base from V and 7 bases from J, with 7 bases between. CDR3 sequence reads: CASSLVEATQYF. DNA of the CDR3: TGTGCCAGCAGCTTAGTCGAGGCGACCCAGTACTTC.

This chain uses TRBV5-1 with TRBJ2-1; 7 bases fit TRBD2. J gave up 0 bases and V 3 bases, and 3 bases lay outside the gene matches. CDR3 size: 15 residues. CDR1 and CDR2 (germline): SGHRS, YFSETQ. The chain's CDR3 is CASSSLAISYNEQFF. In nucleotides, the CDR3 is TGCGCCAGCAGCTCACTAGCGATCTCCTACAATGAGCAGTTCTTC.

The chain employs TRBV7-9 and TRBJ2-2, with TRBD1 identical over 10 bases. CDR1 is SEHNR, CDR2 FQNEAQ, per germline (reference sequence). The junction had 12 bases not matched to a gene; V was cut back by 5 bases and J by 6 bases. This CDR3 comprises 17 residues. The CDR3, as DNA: TGTGCCAGCAGCCCGAATCGGGGACAGGGGTTGGCCGGGGAGCTGTTTTTT. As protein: CASSPNRGQGLAGELFF. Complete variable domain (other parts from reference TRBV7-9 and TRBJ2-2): DTGVSQNPRHKITKRGQNVTFRCDPISEHNRLYWYRQTLGQGPEFLTYFQNEAQLEKSRLLSDRFSAERPKGSFSTLEIQRTEQGDSAMYLCASSPNRGQGLAGELFFGEGSRLTVL.

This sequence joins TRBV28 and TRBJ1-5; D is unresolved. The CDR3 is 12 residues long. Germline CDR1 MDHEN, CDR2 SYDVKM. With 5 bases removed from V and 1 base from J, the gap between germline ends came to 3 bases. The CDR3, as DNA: TGTGCCAGCAGTCGGAGCAATCAGCCCCAGCATTTT. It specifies CASSRSNQPQHF.

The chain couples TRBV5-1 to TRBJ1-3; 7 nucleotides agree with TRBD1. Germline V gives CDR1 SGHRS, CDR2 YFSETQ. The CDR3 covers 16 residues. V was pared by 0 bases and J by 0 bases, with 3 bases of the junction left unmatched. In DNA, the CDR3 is TGCGCCAGCAGCTTGGAGGACAGGCCCTCTGGAAACACCATATATTTT. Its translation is CASSLEDRPSGNTIYF.

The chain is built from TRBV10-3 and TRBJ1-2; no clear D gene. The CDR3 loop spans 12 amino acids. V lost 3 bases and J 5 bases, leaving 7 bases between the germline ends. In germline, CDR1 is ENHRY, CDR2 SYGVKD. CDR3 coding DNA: TGTGCCATCAGTGAAGAACGGTATGGCTACACCTTC. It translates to CAISEERYGYTF.

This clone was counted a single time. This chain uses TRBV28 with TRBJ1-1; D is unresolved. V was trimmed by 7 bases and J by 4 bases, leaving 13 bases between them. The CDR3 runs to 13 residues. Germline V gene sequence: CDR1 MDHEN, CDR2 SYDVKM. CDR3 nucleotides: TGTGCCAGCAAAACGGTGATTCGCACTGAAGCTTTCTTT. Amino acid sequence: CASKTVIRTEAFF.

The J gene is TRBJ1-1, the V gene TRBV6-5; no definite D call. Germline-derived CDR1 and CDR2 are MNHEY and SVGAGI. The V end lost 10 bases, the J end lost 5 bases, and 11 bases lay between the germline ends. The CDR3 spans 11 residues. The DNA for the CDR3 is TGTGCCATCCTCCGAGGGACTGAAGCTTTCTTT. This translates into CAILRGTEAFF.

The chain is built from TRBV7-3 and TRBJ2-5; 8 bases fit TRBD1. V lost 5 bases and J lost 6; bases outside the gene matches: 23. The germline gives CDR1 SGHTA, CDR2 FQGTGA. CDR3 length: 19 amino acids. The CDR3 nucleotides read TGTGCCAGCAGCCCTGGGCCAGGGGGCTTGTCACGAGGGGGTCAGACCCAGTACTTC. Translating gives CASSPGPGGLSRGGQTQYF. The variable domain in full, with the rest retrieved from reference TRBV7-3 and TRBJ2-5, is GAGVSQTPSNKVTEKGKYVELRCDPISGHTALYWYRQSLGQGPEFLIYFQGTGAADDSGLPNDRFFAVRPEGSVSTLKIQRTERGDSAVYLCASSPGPGGLSRGGQTQYFGPGTRLLVL.